This T cell receptor (beta chain) is from a study of OX40 agonist ivuxolimab in advanced cancers. Study-wide results and limits: Individuals who were partial responders at 0.1-3.0 mg/kg had clonal expansion that ranked among the lowest. Average numbers of expanded clones were greater in CD8+ T cells than in CD4+.

The CDR3 runs 11 residues. V was shortened by 8 bases and J by 4 bases, with 9 bases between the two germline ends. The V gene's germline CDR1 is MNHEY and CDR2 SVGAGI. Anyone with autoimmune disease history or systemic immunosuppression was excluded. With respect to this clone: Antigen unknown.

Sequenced by immunoSEQ multiplex PCR; TCRdb stores in-frame clones only, minus some. The sample contains around 67,000 clones, roughly 80% of which appear only once. The TCR originated in an adult with an advanced solid tumor such as melanoma, head and neck, liver or kidney cancer. The chain links TRBV6-5 to TRBJ2-7; tentatively, D is TRBD1 (5 bases). This specimen was CD4+ or CD8+ T cells sorted from blood, taken in a trial of the OX40 agonist ivuxolimab. CDR3 nucleotide sequence: TGTGCCAGCTTCTCAGGGTACGAGCAGTACTTC. It yields the protein CASFSGYEQYF.